The rows below give T cell receptor beta chains drawn from one sample of a study of control samples from healthy donors and cancer patients. Some clones are missing from TCRdb's copy, which holds only in-frame ones; the method was immunoSEQ multiplex PCR. This table holds about 95,000 clones, around 90% found once. Sequenced material: blood. Receptor source: a woman in her seventies in good health. Both conserved end residues are part of each CDR3. D genes are given only for firm matches. The size field is filled for only some rows; it gives once, few, many or a size class.

d_gene	v_gene	j_gene	abundance	CDR3aa	CDR3nt
TRBD2	TRBV9	TRBJ2-2	.	CASSFTGTSGTGELFF	TGTGCCAGCAGCTTCACCGGGACTAGCGGCACCGGGGAGCTGTTTTTT
.	TRBV5-1	TRBJ2-1	.	CASSSQGNEQFF	TGCGCCAGCAGCTCGCAGGGTAATGAGCAGTTCTTC
TRBD1	TRBV7-6	TRBJ1-4	.	CASSLGTGNEKLFF	TGTGCCAGCAGCTTGGGGACAGGGAATGAAAAACTGTTTTTT
.	TRBV11-2	TRBJ1-1	.	CASSLHTGQAFF	TGTGCCAGCAGTCTTCATACAGGCCAAGCTTTCTTT
.	TRBV6-5	TRBJ1-2	.	CASRAGTDYGYTF	TGTGCCAGCAGGGCCGGGACGGATTATGGCTACACCTTC
TRBD1	TRBV18	TRBJ2-3	.	CASSLGTGGGTDTQYF	TGTGCCAGCTCCCTCGGGACAGGAGGAGGCACAGATACGCAGTATTTT
.	TRBV3-1/TRBV3-2	TRBJ2-7	.	CASSQGGGPSYEQYF	TGTGCCAGCAGCCAAGGTGGGGGGCCCTCCTACGAGCAGTACTTC
TRBD1	TRBV2	TRBJ1-2	.	CASRTGTGLANYGYTF	TGTGCCAGCAGAACCGGGACAGGGCTCGCTAACTATGGCTACACCTTC
.	TRBV7-6	TRBJ2-6	.	CASSILSPPYSGANVLTF	TGTGCCAGCAGCATACTTTCACCGCCGTACTCTGGGGCCAACGTCCTGACTTTC
.	TRBV19	TRBJ1-1	.	CASSMGGLNTEAFF	TGTGCCAGTAGTATGGGGGGCTTGAACACTGAAGCTTTCTTT
.	TRBV12-3/TRBV12-4	TRBJ1-2	.	CASSRQIYGYTF	TGTGCCAGCAGTCGACAGATCTATGGCTACACCTTC
.	TRBV7-9	TRBJ2-5	.	CASSLAGGETQYF	TGTGCCAGCAGCTTGGCAGGGGGGGAGACCCAGTACTTC
.	TRBV6-1	TRBJ2-7	few	CASSELGEQYF	TGTGCCAGCAGTGAATTGGGTGAGCAGTACTTC
.	TRBV5-1	TRBJ2-7	once	CASSFEGPYEQYF	TGCGCCAGCAGCTTTGAGGGTCCCTACGAGCAGTACTTC
.	TRBV5-1	TRBJ1-2	few	CASSFPGRESHGYTF	TGCGCCAGCAGCTTCCCAGGGAGGGAAAGTCATGGCTACACCTTC
.	TRBV12-3/TRBV12-4	TRBJ1-1	few	CASSAGWMTEAFF	TGTGCCAGCAGTGCGGGATGGATGACTGAAGCTTTCTTT
.	TRBV3-1/TRBV3-2	TRBJ1-2	.	CASSVNHMGGYTF	TGTGCCAGCAGCGTTAACCATATGGGCGGCTACACCTTC
TRBD2	TRBV3-1/TRBV3-2	TRBJ2-4	.	CASSQEAGVPKNIQYF	TGTGCCAGCAGCCAAGAAGCGGGGGTTCCAAAAAACATTCAGTACTTC
.	TRBV12-5	TRBJ1-3	.	CASGLVHYGHSGNTIYF	TGTGCTAGTGGTTTGGTACATTACGGACACTCTGGAAACACCATATATTTT
.	TRBV20-1	TRBJ1-2	.	CSAIEPHGYTF	TGCAGTGCTATCGAACCCCATGGCTACACCTTC
TRBD1	TRBV6-2/TRBV6-3	TRBJ2-7	.	CASSQGQFIGEYEQYF	TGTGCCAGCAGTCAGGGACAGTTTATAGGGGAATACGAGCAGTACTTC
.	TRBV2	TRBJ2-1	.	CASSEYKGSYNEQFF	TGTGCCAGCAGTGAATACAAGGGATCCTACAATGAGCAGTTCTTC